The clone carrying this TCR beta chain has a count of ten or more. The antigen is not known. This entry comes from a study of T cells after yellow fever vaccination. Study-wide findings and caveats: Peaking faster, on day 5 versus 15, the secondary response was nonetheless weaker.

Generation of TCR cDNA used 5'RACE template switching (which added a universal primer site and UMIs). A single record per CDR3 protein comes from TCRdb applying MiXCR to the 5' RACE reads. Of more than 120,000 distinct CDR3 sequences listed, 7.7% are singletons. Germline V gene data show CDR1 as DFQATT and CDR2 as SNEGSKA (reference sequence). Trimming took off 0 bases at V and 5 bases at J, with 13 bases between the two ends. This CDR3 region has 14 residues. J is TRBJ1-1 and V is TRBV20-1; no clear D gene. The sequence was collected from a man aged 25 to 40 who received the YFV17D yellow fever vaccine. The sequencing here drew on CD4+ T cells sorted from PBMCs, taken 5 days after the yellow fever booster vaccination. The CDR3 here is CSAREGGFGTEAFF. As DNA, the CDR3 is TGCAGTGCTAGAGAAGGTGGATTTGGGACTGAAGCTTTCTTT.